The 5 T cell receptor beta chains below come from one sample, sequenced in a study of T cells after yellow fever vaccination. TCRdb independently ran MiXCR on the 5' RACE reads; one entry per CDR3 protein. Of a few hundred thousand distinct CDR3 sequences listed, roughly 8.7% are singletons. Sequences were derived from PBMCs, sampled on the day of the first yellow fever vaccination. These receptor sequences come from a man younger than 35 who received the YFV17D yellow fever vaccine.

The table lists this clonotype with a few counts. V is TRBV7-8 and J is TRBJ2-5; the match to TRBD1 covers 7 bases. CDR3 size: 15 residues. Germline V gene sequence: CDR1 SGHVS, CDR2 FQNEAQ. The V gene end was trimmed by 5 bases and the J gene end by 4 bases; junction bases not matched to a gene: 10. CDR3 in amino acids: CASSRLERGRETQYF. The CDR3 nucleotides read TGTGCCAGCAGCCGGCTGGAGAGGGGGCGAGAGACCCAGTACTTC.

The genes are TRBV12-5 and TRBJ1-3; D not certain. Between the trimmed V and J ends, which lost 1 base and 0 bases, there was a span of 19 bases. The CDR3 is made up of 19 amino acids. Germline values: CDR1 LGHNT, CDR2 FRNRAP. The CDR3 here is CASGLDIRGVLHSGNTIYF. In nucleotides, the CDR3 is TGTGCTAGTGGTTTGGACATACGTGGGGTGTTACACTCTGGAAACACCATATATTTT.

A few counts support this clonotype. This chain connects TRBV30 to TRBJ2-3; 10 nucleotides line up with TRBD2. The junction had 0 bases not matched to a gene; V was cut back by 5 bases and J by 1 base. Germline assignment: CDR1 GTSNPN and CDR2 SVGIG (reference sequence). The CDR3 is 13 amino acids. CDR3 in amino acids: CAWGTSGTDTQYF. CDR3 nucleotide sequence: TGTGCCTGGGGGACTAGCGGCACAGATACGCAGTATTTT.

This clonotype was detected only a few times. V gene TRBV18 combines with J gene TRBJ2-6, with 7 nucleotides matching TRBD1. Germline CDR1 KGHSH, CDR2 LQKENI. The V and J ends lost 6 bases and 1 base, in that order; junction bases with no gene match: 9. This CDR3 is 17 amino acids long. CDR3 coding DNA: TGTGCCAGCTCGTCCGGGACAGAATATTCTGGGGCCAACGTCCTGACTTTC. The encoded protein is CASSSGTEYSGANVLTF.

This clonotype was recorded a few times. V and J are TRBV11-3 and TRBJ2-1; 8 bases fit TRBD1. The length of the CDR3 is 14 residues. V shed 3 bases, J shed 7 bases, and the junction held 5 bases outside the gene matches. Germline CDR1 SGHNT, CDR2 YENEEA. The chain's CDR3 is CASSFRGQENEQFF. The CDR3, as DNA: TGTGCCAGCAGCTTCAGGGGGCAGGAAAATGAGCAGTTCTTC.